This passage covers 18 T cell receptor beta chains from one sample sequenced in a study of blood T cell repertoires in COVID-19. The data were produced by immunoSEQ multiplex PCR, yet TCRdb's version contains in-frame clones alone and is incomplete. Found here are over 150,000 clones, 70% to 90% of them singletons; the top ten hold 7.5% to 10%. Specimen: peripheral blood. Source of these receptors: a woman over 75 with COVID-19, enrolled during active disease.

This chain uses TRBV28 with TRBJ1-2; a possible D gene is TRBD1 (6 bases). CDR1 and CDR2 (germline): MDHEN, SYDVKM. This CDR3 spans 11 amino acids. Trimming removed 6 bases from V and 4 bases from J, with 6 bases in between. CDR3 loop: CASRDSYGYTF. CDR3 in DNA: TGTGCCAGCAGGGACAGCTATGGCTACACCTTC.

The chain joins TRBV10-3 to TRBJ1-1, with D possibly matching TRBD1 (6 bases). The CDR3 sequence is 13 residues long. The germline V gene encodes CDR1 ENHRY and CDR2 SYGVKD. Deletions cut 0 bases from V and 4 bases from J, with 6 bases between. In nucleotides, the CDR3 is TGTGCCATCAGTGAGTCCAGGGGCACTGAAGCTTTCTTT. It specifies CAISESRGTEAFF.

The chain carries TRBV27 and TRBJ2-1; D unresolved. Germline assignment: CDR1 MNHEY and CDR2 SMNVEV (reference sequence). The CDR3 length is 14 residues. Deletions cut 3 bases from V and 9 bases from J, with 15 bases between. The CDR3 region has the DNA TGTGCCAGCAGTTTTCTTGTGGATTCAGGTGAGCAGTTCTTC. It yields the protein CASSFLVDSGEQFF.

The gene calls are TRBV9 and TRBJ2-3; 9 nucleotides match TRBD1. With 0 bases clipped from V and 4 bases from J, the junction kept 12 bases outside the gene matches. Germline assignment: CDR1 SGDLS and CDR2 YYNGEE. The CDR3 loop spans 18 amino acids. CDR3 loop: CASSVEGWDRARADTQYF. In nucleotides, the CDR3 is TGTGCCAGCAGCGTAGAAGGTTGGGACAGGGCTCGGGCAGATACGCAGTATTTT.

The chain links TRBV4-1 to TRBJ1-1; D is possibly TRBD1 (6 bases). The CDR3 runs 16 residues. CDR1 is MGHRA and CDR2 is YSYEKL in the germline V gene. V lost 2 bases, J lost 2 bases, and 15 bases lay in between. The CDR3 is CASSQQTGRDNTEAFF. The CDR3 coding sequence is TGCGCCAGCAGCCAACAAACAGGGAGAGACAACACTGAAGCTTTCTTT.

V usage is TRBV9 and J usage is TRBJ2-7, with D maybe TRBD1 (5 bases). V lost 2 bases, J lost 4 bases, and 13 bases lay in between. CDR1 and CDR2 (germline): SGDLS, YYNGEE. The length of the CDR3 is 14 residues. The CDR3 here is CASSVDFQGYEQYF. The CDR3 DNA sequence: TGTGCCAGCAGCGTTGACTTCCAGGGTTACGAGCAGTACTTC.

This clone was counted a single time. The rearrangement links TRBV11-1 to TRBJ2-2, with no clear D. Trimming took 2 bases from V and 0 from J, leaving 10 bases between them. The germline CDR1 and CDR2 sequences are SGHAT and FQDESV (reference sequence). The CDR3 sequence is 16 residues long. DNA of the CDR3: TGTGCCAGCAGCTTAATGGTACAGACGAACACCGGGGAGCTGTTTTTT. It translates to CASSLMVQTNTGELFF.

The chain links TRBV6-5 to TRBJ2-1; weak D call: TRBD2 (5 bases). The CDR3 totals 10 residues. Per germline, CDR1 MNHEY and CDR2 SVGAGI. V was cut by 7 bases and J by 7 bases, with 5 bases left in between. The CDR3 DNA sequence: TGTGCCAGCACGGGAAATGAGCAGTTCTTC. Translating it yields CASTGNEQFF.

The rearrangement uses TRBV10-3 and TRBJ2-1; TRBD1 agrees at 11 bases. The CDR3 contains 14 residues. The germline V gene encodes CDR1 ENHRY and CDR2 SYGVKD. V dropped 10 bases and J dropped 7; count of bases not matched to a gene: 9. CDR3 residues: CATGQGAMYNEQFF. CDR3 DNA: TGTGCCACCGGACAGGGGGCAATGTATAATGAGCAGTTCTTC.

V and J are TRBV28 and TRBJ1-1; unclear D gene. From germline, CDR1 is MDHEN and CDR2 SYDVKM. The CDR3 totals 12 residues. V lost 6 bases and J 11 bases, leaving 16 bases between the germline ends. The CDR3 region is CASSLLAGGAFF. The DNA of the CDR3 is TGTGCCAGCAGCCTCCTAGCGGGTGGGGCTTTCTTT.

The CDR3 bases are TGTGCCAGCTCACCACCCTCAGGTAGCGGGAGTGTAAATGAGCAGTTCTTC. Translating it yields CASSPPSGSGSVNEQFF. The chain employs TRBV18 and TRBJ2-1, with 9 positions matching TRBD2. CDR1 and CDR2 (germline): KGHSH, LQKENI. CDR3 length: 17 residues. The V segment lost 0 bases and the J segment 7 bases; nucleotides outside the gene matches: 10.

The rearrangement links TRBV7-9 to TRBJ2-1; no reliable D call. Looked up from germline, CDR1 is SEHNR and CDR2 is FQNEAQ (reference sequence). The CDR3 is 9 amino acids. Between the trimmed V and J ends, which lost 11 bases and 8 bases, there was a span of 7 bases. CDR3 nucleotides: TGTGCCCCGGGTGATGAGCAGTTCTTC. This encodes CAPGDEQFF. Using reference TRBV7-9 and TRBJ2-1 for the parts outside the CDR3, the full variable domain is DTGVSQNPRHKITKRGQNVTFRCDPISEHNRLYWYRQTLGQGPEFLTYFQNEAQLEKSRLLSDRFSAERPKGSFSTLEIQRTEQGDSAMYLCAPGDEQFFGPGTRLTVL.

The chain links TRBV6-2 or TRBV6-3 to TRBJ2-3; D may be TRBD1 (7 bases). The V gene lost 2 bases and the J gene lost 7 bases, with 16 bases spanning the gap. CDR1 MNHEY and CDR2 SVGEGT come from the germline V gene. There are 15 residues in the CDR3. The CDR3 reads CASSYTRGAMNTQYF. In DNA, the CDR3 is TGTGCCAGCAGTTACACCAGGGGGGCTATGAATACGCAGTATTTT.

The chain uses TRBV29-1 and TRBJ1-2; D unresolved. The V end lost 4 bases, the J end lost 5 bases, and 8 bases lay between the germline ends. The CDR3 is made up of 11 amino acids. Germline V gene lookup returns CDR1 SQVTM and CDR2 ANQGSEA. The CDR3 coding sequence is TGCAGCGTTGTTAGAGGATATGGCTACACCTTC. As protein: CSVVRGYGYTF.

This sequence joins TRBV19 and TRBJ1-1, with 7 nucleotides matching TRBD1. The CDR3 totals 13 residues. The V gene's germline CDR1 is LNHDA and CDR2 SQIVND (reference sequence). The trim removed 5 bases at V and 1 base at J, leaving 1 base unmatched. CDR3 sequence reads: CASSRQGNTEAFF. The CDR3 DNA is TGTGCCAGTAGTCGACAGGGGAACACTGAAGCTTTCTTT.

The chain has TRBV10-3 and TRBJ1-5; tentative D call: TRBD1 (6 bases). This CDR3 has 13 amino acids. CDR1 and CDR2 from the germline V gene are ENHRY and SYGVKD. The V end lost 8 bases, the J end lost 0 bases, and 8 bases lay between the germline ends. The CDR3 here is CAIGQYSNQPQHF. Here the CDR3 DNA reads TGTGCCATCGGACAGTATAGCAATCAGCCCCAGCATTTT.

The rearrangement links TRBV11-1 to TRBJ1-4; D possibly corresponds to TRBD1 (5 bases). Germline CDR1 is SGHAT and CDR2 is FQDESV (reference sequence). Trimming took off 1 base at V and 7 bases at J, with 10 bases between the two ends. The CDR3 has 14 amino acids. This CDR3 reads CASSLGTSGEKLFF. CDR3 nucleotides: TGTGCCAGCAGCTTAGGGACATCTGGTGAAAAACTGTTTTTT.

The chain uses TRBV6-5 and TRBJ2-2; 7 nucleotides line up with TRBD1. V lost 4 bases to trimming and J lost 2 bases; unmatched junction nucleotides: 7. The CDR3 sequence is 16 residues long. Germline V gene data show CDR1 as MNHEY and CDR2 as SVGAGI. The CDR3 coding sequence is TGTGCCAGCAGTTGGGGACAGTCTACTAACACCGGGGAGCTGTTTTTT. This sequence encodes CASSWGQSTNTGELFF.